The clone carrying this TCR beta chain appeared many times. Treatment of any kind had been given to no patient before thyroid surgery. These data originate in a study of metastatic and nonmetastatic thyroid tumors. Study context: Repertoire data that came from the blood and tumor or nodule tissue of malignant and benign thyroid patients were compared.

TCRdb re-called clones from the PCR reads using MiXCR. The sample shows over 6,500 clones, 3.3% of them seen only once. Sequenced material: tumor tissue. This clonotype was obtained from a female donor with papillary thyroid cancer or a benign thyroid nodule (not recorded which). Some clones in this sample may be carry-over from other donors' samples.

DNA for the CDR3: TGTGCCAGCAGTTTATCCGCAGGGGCACTTGAAAAACTGTTTTTT. Translation: CASSLSAGALEKLFF. The genes are TRBV27 and TRBJ1-4; D may be TRBD1 (6 bases). Germline CDR1 is MNHEY and CDR2 is SMNVEV (reference sequence). This CDR3 region has 15 residues. Trimming pared 0 bases from V and 7 bases from J, leaving 12 bases between.